This TCR beta chain was retrieved from a study of CD8+ T cells in alopecia areata. The CDR3 loop spans 13 amino acids. Sequencing used cDNA as its template, made by extracting RNA and reverse transcribing it. Some clones are missing from TCRdb's copy, which holds only in-frame ones; the method was immunoSEQ multiplex PCR. The sample records fewer than 250,000 clones, around two fifths being singletons. Treatment meaning: oral pan-JAK inhibitor, 5-10 mg twice daily. CD4+ and CD8+ T cells were sorted from PBMCs stained for CD3, CD4 and CD8. V usage is TRBV12-2 and J usage is TRBJ1-4. TRBV12-2 is termed a pseudogene. The source of this sequence is a human donor with alopecia areata. This specimen consisted of CD4+ T cells sorted from blood, obtained at approximately week 36, from a patient treated with tofacitinib. CDR3 in amino acids: CAGGSATNEKLFF. The CDR3 region has the DNA TGTGCAGGGGGGAGTGCAACTAATGAAAAACTGTTTTTT.